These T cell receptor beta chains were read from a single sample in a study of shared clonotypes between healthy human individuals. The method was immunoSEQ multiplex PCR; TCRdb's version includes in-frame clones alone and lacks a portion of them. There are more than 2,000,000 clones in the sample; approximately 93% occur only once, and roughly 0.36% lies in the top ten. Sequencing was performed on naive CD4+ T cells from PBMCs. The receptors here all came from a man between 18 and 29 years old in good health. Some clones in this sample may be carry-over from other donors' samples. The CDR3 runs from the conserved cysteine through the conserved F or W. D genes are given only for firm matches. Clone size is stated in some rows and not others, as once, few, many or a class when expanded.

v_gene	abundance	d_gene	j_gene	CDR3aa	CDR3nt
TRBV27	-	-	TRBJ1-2	CASSLSMGGYGYTF	TGTGCCAGCAGTTTATCGATGGGGGGTTATGGCTACACCTTC
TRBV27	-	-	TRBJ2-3	CASSLGRGQYF	TGTGCCAGCAGTTTAGGGCGCGGCCAGTATTTT
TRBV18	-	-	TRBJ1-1	CASSPGFKFPPTEAFF	TGTGCCAGCTCACCGGGATTCAAATTCCCCCCCACTGAAGCTTTCTTT
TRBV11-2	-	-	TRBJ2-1	CASSPPDPYNEQFF	TGTGCCAGCAGCCCCCCGGACCCATACAATGAGCAGTTCTTC
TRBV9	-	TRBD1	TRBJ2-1	CASSPLGDRVGNEQFF	TGTGCCAGCAGCCCCTTGGGGGACAGAGTCGGGAATGAGCAGTTCTTC
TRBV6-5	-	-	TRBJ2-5	CASSSRTARETQYF	TGTGCCAGCAGCTCTCGGACAGCTAGGGAGACCCAGTACTTC
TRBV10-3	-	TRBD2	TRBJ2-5	CAISRGGREETQYF	TGTGCCATCAGTCGGGGAGGGAGGGAAGAGACCCAGTACTTC
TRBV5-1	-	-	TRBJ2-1	CASSLEGNPYNEQFF	TGCGCCAGCAGCTTGGAAGGGAATCCTTACAATGAGCAGTTCTTC
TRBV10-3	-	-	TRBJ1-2	CAISEQGAYGYTF	TGTGCCATCAGTGAGCAGGGAGCCTATGGCTACACCTTC
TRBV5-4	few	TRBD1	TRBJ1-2	CASRTPTGEDYGYTF	TGTGCCAGCAGGACTCCCACAGGGGAAGACTATGGCTACACCTTC
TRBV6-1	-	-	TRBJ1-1	CASSESRATEAFF	TGTGCCAGCAGTGAAAGCCGGGCCACTGAAGCTTTCTTT
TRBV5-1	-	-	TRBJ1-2	CASSEQGGVNGYTF	TGCGCCAGCAGCGAACAGGGAGGAGTGAATGGCTACACCTTC
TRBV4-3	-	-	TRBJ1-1	CASSQDSRGTEAFF	TGCGCCAGCAGCCAAGATTCCCGGGGCACTGAAGCTTTCTTT
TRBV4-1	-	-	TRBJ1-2	CASQLQPSWNYGYTF	TGCGCCTCCCAGTTGCAGCCGAGTTGGAACTATGGCTACACCTTC
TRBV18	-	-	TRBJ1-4	CASSPPRATNEKLFF	TGTGCCAGCTCACCACCCAGGGCAACTAATGAAAAACTGTTTTTT
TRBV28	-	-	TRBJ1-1	CASRVQGLNTEAFF	TGTGCCAGCAGGGTACAGGGACTGAACACTGAAGCTTTCTTT
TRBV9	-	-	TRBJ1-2	CASSASRGRGYGYTF	TGTGCCAGCAGCGCCAGCAGGGGAAGGGGCTATGGCTACACCTTC
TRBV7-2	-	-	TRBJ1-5	CASSLRRGVNGNQPQHF	TGTGCCAGCAGCTTAAGGCGGGGAGTGAATGGCAATCAGCCCCAGCATTTT
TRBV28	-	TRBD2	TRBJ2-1	CASSSILTSASSYNEQFF	TGTGCCAGCAGTTCCATCCTAACTAGCGCAAGCTCCTACAATGAGCAGTTCTTC
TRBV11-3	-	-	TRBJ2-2	CASSLDAAGLQVGTGELFF	TGTGCCAGCAGCTTAGATGCCGCAGGGTTACAGGTTGGGACCGGGGAGCTGTTTTTT
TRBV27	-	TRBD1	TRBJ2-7	CASSSRDRGTYEQYF	TGTGCCAGCAGTTCCCGGGACAGGGGTACCTACGAGCAGTACTTC
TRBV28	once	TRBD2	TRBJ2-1	CAILKGGLAGGPGYNEQFF	TGTGCCATCCTAAAGGGTGGACTAGCGGGAGGCCCGGGGTACAATGAGCAGTTCTTC
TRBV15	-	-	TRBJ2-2	CATSRSVGGTGELFF	TGTGCCACCAGCAGATCGGTGGGCGGGACCGGGGAGCTGTTTTTT
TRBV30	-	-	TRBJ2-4	CAWMEVAKNIQYF	TGTGCCTGGATGGAAGTAGCCAAAAACATTCAGTACTTC
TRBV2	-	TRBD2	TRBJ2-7	CASKIAGYYEQYF	TGTGCCAGCAAAATAGCGGGATACTACGAGCAGTACTTC
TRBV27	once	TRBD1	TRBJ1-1	CASSGTEGNTEAFF	TGTGCCAGCAGTGGGACAGAAGGGAACACTGAAGCTTTCTTT
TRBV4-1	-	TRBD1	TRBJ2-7	CASSQGTGPYEQYF	TGCGCCAGCAGCCAGGGGACAGGGCCCTACGAGCAGTACTTC
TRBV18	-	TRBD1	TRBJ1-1	CASSLGQGNTEAFF	TGTGCCAGCTCATTGGGACAGGGGAACACTGAAGCTTTCTTT
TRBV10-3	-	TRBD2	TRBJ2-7	CAIRGTTSYEQYF	TGTGCCATCAGAGGGACTACTTCCTACGAGCAGTACTTC
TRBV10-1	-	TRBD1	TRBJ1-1	CASSDPGGQGRNTEAFF	TGCGCCAGCAGTGACCCAGGCGGACAGGGGCGAAACACTGAAGCTTTCTTT
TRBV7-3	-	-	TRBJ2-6	CASSLAGANVLTF	TGTGCCAGCAGCTTAGCCGGGGCCAACGTCCTGACTTTC
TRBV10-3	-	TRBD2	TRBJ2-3	CAISERGGRAPDTQYF	TGTGCCATCAGTGAACGGGGCGGGAGGGCCCCAGATACGCAGTATTTT
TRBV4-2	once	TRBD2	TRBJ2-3	CASSLSGTSGRSTDTQYF	TGTGCCAGCAGCCTCTCTGGGACTAGCGGGAGGTCCACAGATACGCAGTATTTT
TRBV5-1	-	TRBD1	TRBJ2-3	CASSLGAQGATDTQYF	TGCGCCAGCAGCTTGGGAGCGCAGGGGGCAACAGATACGCAGTATTTT
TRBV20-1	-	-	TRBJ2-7	CSARASLEQYF	TGCAGTGCTAGAGCTAGCCTCGAGCAGTACTTC
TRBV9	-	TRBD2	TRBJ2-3	CASSVASGRSDTQYF	TGTGCCAGCAGCGTAGCTAGCGGGAGATCAGATACGCAGTATTTT
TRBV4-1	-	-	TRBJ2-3	CASSQDTGASPTDTQYF	TGCGCCAGCAGCCAAGATACGGGAGCCAGTCCCACAGATACGCAGTATTTT
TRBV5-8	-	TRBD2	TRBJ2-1	CASSLALAGGSNEQFF	TGTGCCAGCAGCTTGGCCCTAGCGGGAGGGTCGAATGAGCAGTTCTTC
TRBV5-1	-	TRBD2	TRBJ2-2	CASSLKAGVTLFF	TGCGCCAGCAGTTTGAAAGCGGGAGTAACCCTGTTTTTT
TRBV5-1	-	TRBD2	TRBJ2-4	CASSEPEGTTYILAKNIQYF	TGCGCCAGCAGCGAACCCGAGGGGACTACTTATATATTAGCCAAAAACATTCAGTACTTC
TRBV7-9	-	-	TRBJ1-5	CASSRDVGPGNQPQHF	TGTGCCAGCAGCCGTGACGTGGGGCCCGGCAATCAGCCCCAGCATTTT
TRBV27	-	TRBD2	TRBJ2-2	CASSMSRGGPAGELFF	TGTGCCAGCAGTATGAGCCGGGGAGGGCCGGCCGGGGAGCTGTTTTTT
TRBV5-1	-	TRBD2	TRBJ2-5	CASSLSGGREETQYF	TGCGCCAGCAGCTTGTCGGGCGGGAGGGAAGAGACCCAGTACTTC
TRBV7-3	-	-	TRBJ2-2	CASSLMGRPNTGELFF	TGTGCCAGCAGCTTAATGGGGCGCCCGAACACCGGGGAGCTGTTTTTT
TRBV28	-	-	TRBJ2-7	CASSLGPRVSSYEQYF	TGTGCCAGCAGTTTAGGGCCCAGGGTGAGCTCCTACGAGCAGTACTTC
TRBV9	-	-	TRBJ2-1	CASSPRGMAPSHNEQFF	TGTGCCAGCAGCCCCAGGGGCATGGCTCCCTCCCACAATGAGCAGTTCTTC
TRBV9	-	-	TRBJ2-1	CASSVGRTISGDEQFF	TGTGCCAGCAGCGTAGGTAGGACCATCTCGGGGGATGAGCAGTTCTTC
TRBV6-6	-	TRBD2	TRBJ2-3	CASSTSGRAADTQYF	TGTGCCAGCAGTACTAGCGGGAGGGCGGCAGATACGCAGTATTTT
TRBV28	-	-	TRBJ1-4	CASSASGSRREKLFF	TGTGCCAGCAGTGCCTCCGGGAGCCGAAGAGAAAAACTGTTTTTT
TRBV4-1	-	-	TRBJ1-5	CASSQGYFPNQPQHF	TGCGCCAGCAGCCAAGGGTACTTCCCCAATCAGCCCCAGCATTTT
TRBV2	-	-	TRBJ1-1	CARSDSVNTEAFF	TGTGCCAGATCGGACAGTGTGAACACTGAAGCTTTCTTT
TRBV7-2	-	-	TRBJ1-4	CASSLLEARTDGILFF	TGTGCCAGCAGCTTACTCGAGGCTCGGACAGATGGTATACTGTTTTTT
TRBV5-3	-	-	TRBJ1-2	CARSKRQTRLDGYTF	TGTGCCAGAAGCAAACGGCAGACTAGACTAGATGGCTACACCTTC
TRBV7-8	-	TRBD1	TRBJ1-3	CASSPQGGSRSGNTIYF	TGTGCCAGCAGCCCGCAGGGGGGATCGAGGTCTGGAAACACCATATATTTT
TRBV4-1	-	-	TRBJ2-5	CASSQAGRETQYF	TGCGCCAGCAGCCAAGCAGGGCGGGAGACCCAGTACTTC